This record concerns one TCR beta chain sequence. CDR1 is MDHEN and CDR2 is SYDVKM in the germline V gene. The CDR3 has 14 residues. J gave up 4 bases and V 7 bases, and 10 bases lay outside the gene matches. The sample belongs to a study of blood T cell repertoires in COVID-19. On the study more broadly: The analysed material was cDNA or gDNA that came from T cells, B-cell-depleted T cells, or PBMCs.

Repertoires were generated with immunoSEQ multiplex PCR, while TCRdb's copy carries only in-frame clones and drops some. The sample holds 300,000 to 350,000 clones, around four fifths seen once. Sequencing input: peripheral blood. The chain is built from TRBV28 and TRBJ2-7; 7 bases fit TRBD1. The clonotype originates from a man aged 30 to 45 with active or convalescent COVID-19. CDR3 in amino acids: CASNRRQGSYEQYF. For the CDR3, the DNA is TGTGCCAGCAACCGCAGACAGGGATCTTACGAGCAGTACTTC.